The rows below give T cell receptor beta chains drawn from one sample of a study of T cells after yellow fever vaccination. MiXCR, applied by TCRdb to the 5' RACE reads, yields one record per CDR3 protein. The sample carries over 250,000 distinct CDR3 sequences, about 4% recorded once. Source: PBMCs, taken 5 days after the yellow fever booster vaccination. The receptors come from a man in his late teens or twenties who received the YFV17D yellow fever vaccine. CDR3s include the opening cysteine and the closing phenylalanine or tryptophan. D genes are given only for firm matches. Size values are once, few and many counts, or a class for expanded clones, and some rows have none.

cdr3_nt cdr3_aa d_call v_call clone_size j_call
TGTGCCAGCAGTTACTCGGACGGCTTCTACGAGCAGTACTTC CASSYSDGFYEQYF . TRBV6-5 . TRBJ2-7
TGCAGCGTTGGAAGGAGCGGCGGTTACTCAAACATTCAGTACTTC CSVGRSGGYSNIQYF . TRBV29-1 many TRBJ2-4
TGCAGTGCTAGGGAGGCAGGTGAAGCTTTCTTT CSAREAGEAFF . TRBV20-1 few TRBJ1-1
TGTGCCACGTGGGGGTGGGAGGACACTGAAGCTTTCTTT CATWGWEDTEAFF . TRBV11-2 few TRBJ1-1
TGTGCCAGCAACCGACAGGGGGTCGACACTGAAGCTTTCTTT CASNRQGVDTEAFF TRBD1 TRBV25-1 many TRBJ1-1
TGTGCCAGCAGCCAAGGATCACTAGCGGACACAGATACGCAGTATTTT CASSQGSLADTDTQYF TRBD2 TRBV3-1 many TRBJ2-3
TGCGCCAGCAGCTACGGGACTAGTGGAGAGACCCAGTACTTC CASSYGTSGETQYF TRBD2 TRBV5-1 many TRBJ2-5
TGTGCCAGCAGCCAAGGCGTCCGGGGGGAAGGGGAAACTGAAGCTTTCTTT CASSQGVRGEGETEAFF . TRBV3-1 . TRBJ1-1
TGTGCCATCAGTGAGTCGTCTCATGATCCCCAGCATTTT CAISESSHDPQHF . TRBV10-3 few TRBJ1-5
TGTGCCAGCAGTGTACAGGGGGCGAAGGAGACCCAGTACTTC CASSVQGAKETQYF TRBD1 TRBV12-3/TRBV12-4 . TRBJ2-5
TGCGCCAGCAGCTCGGGCAGGGGGCTAAATGAGCAGTTCTTC CASSSGRGLNEQFF TRBD1 TRBV4-3 many TRBJ2-1
TGCGCCAGCAGCGCTGGACTAGCGGGGGGATTCTCCTACGAGCAGTACTTC CASSAGLAGGFSYEQYF TRBD2 TRBV5-1 . TRBJ2-7
TGTGCCAGCAGCGTAGAGTCGGTTTCTAATGAAAAACTGTTTTTT CASSVESVSNEKLFF . TRBV9 few TRBJ1-4
TGCAGTGCTAGCCCGCGGGGGGGCACAGATACGCAGTATTTT CSASPRGGTDTQYF TRBD2 TRBV20-1 . TRBJ2-3
TGTGCCAGCAGCTCGGACAGGGGTGGCTACAATGAGCAGTTCTTC CASSSDRGGYNEQFF TRBD1 TRBV7-3 . TRBJ2-1
TGCAGCGTTGAGAAGGGGACAGATACGCAGTATTTT CSVEKGTDTQYF . TRBV29-1 many TRBJ2-3
TGTGCCAGCAGTGGGGTCTCGGGGGGGATCACAGATACGCAGTATTTT CASSGVSGGITDTQYF TRBD2 TRBV12-3/TRBV12-4 few TRBJ2-3
TGTGCCTGGAGTGTACGGGGCTACGAGCAGTACTTC CAWSVRGYEQYF . TRBV30 . TRBJ2-7
TGTGCCAGCAGCCCGCACCGCAACTTC CASSPHRNF . TRBV6-1 few TRBJ1-2
TGCGCCAGCAGCCAAGCGGGGACCACAGATACGCAGTATTTT CASSQAGTTDTQYF . TRBV4-3 few TRBJ2-3
TGTGCCAGCAGCGACCGCCTAGCGGTGGGTGAGCAGTTCTTC CASSDRLAVGEQFF TRBD2 TRBV7-2 few TRBJ2-1
TGTGCCAGCAGCCGATCGACAGGGAAAGAGACCCAGTACTTC CASSRSTGKETQYF TRBD1 TRBV11-2 few TRBJ2-5
TGTGCCAGCAGTCCTCTAGCGGGCCTCACCGGGGAGCTGTTTTTT CASSPLAGLTGELFF TRBD2 TRBV27 few TRBJ2-2
TGTGCCAGCAGCCTGCGATGGGGCAATCAGCCCCAGCATTTT CASSLRWGNQPQHF . TRBV27 . TRBJ1-5
TGTGCCAGCAGGGACGGCGTTGAGCAGTTCTTC CASRDGVEQFF . TRBV25-1 many TRBJ2-1
TGCAGTGCTTTCAAGACTAGCGGGGGGGCAGATACGCAGTATTTT CSAFKTSGGADTQYF TRBD2 TRBV20-1 . TRBJ2-3
TGTGCCAGCAGCCCCTTCGGGGAGCTGAACACCGGGGAGCTGTTTTTT CASSPFGELNTGELFF . TRBV7-3 many TRBJ2-2
TGTGCCAGCAGTTCCGTCTGGGGGGGGGCCGGGGAGCTGTTTTTT CASSSVWGGAGELFF TRBD2 TRBV12-3/TRBV12-4 many TRBJ2-2
TGTGCCAGCCGCCACTTCGGGCAGGGTCGAATCAATGAGCAGTTCTTC CASRHFGQGRINEQFF . TRBV6-5 many TRBJ2-1
TGTGCCATCAAAGCGGGGGGGCAAGAGACCCAGTACTTC CAIKAGGQETQYF TRBD2 TRBV12-3/TRBV12-4 few TRBJ2-5
TGTGCCAGCAGCTTACAGGGCGTCTTGCAGACCCAGTACTTC CASSLQGVLQTQYF . TRBV7-8 many TRBJ2-5
TGTGCCAGCAGCCGGTGGGACGGTAACACCGGGGAGCTGTTTTTT CASSRWDGNTGELFF . TRBV5-5 . TRBJ2-2
TGCAGTGCCGGGCTGACAGGCACAGATACGCAGTATTTT CSAGLTGTDTQYF . TRBV20-1 few TRBJ2-3
TGCGCCAGCAGCTTGGTGACAGCCTCCTACGAGCAGTACTTC CASSLVTASYEQYF . TRBV5-1 . TRBJ2-7
TGTGCCAGCAGCTTATTTTTAGGGGGATCCACAGATACGCAGTATTTT CASSLFLGGSTDTQYF . TRBV7-6 . TRBJ2-3
TGTGCCAGCAGCTTGGGTACAGGGTCCTACAATGAGCAGTTCTTC CASSLGTGSYNEQFF . TRBV5-6 many TRBJ2-1
TGTGCCAGCAGCTTGGATTCGGGGAGGCAGTACTTC CASSLDSGRQYF . TRBV7-2 many TRBJ2-7
TGTGCCACCAGCCGTGAGACCCAGTACTTC CATSRETQYF . TRBV15 few TRBJ2-5
TGTGCCAGCAGCTTAGGGCCGGGTGAGGCCTACGAGCAGTACTTC CASSLGPGEAYEQYF . TRBV7-2 . TRBJ2-7
TGTGCCAGCAGCCTCGCCCTTAAAGAGACCCAGTACTTC CASSLALKETQYF . TRBV7-2 . TRBJ2-5
TGCAGTGCTAGCGGGGGGGCAACAGATACGCAGTATTTT CSASGGATDTQYF TRBD2 TRBV20-1 many TRBJ2-3
TGTGCCAGCAGTCCCGGGTTTCACACCGGGGAGCTGTTTTTT CASSPGFHTGELFF . TRBV12-3/TRBV12-4 . TRBJ2-2
TGCGCCAGCACTTACACAGATACGCAGTATTTT CASTYTDTQYF . TRBV23-1 . TRBJ2-3
TGTGCCAGCAGCTGGGGGGGGATCTCTGGGGCCAACGTCCTGACTTTC CASSWGGISGANVLTF TRBD2 TRBV7-8 . TRBJ2-6
TGCAGTGCTAGAGATCACCGCCAGGGACAAGAGACCCAGTACTTC CSARDHRQGQETQYF . TRBV20-1 few TRBJ2-5
TGCGCCAGCAGCGCCCGACAGGGGGCCCAAGAGACCCAGTACTTC CASSARQGAQETQYF TRBD1 TRBV5-1 few TRBJ2-5
TGTGCCAGCAGTGAAGCGCGGGCATCTTACAATGAGCAGTTCTTC CASSEARASYNEQFF . TRBV2 . TRBJ2-1
TGTGCCAGCAGTTACTCGGGGAGAGGGCACACTGAAGCTTTCTTT CASSYSGRGHTEAFF . TRBV6-6 . TRBJ1-1
TGTGCCAGCAGCTCTGGGGCAGGGGTATGGAAACTGTTTTTT CASSSGAGVWKLFF . TRBV7-9 . TRBJ1-4
TGCAGCGTGGGGGTCACGGCAGGGAACTATGGCTACACCTTC CSVGVTAGNYGYTF . TRBV29-1 many TRBJ1-2
TGTGCCAGCAGTTACATGTGGAGTCCGAACACTGAAGCTTTCTTT CASSYMWSPNTEAFF . TRBV6-2/TRBV6-3 . TRBJ1-1
TGTGCCAGCACAGAACTAGCCAAAAACATTCAGTACTTC CASTELAKNIQYF . TRBV7-8 . TRBJ2-4
TGCAGCGTGGCGCCGAACACCGGGGAGCTGTTTTTT CSVAPNTGELFF . TRBV29-1 few TRBJ2-2
TGTGCCAGCAGTTTAAGGGGCGGGGGGGCCCACAATGAGCAGTTCTTC CASSLRGGGAHNEQFF TRBD2 TRBV12-3/TRBV12-4 . TRBJ2-1
TGCAGTGCTTATGACAGTCAGGGGAATGAAAAACTGTTTTTT CSAYDSQGNEKLFF . TRBV20-1 . TRBJ1-4
TGTGCCAGCAGTTTATTCGGAGGGGACGGCTACACCTTC CASSLFGGDGYTF . TRBV28 many TRBJ1-2
TGCGCCAGCAGCCTGGACGGCTCGAGCTCCTACGAGCAGTACTTC CASSLDGSSSYEQYF . TRBV5-1 . TRBJ2-7
TGTGCCAGCAGCGCGTGGGACAACCAAGAGACCCAGTACTTC CASSAWDNQETQYF . TRBV7-8 few TRBJ2-5
TGTGCCAGCAGTGTGATGTTGGGCAATCAGCCCCAGCATTTT CASSVMLGNQPQHF . TRBV12-3/TRBV12-4 . TRBJ1-5
TGTGCCAGCAGCCAAGAATGGGACAGGGGGCTGGTGGGGACTGAAGCTTTCTTT CASSQEWDRGLVGTEAFF TRBD1 TRBV3-1 . TRBJ1-1